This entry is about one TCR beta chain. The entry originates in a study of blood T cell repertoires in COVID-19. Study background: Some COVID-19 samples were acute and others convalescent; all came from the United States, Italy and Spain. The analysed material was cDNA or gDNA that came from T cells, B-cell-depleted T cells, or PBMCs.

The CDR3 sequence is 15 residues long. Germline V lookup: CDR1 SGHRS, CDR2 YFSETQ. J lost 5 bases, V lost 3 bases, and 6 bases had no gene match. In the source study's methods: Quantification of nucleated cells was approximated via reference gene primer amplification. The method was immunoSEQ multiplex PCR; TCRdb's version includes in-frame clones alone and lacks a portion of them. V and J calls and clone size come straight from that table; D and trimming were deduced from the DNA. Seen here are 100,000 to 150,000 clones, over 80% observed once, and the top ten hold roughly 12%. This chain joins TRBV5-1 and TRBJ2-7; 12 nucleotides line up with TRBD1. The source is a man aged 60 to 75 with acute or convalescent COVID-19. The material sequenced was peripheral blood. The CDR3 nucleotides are TGCGCCAGCAGCTCGTCCGGGACAGGGGGCGACGAGCAGTACTTC. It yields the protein CASSSSGTGGDEQYF.